This entry is about one T cell receptor beta chain. The antigen is not known. Generated by immunoSEQ multiplex PCR, the TCRdb table keeps only in-frame clones and is missing some. The table lists about 26,000 clones, approximately 91% of them singletons. CDR1 and CDR2 (germline): KGHSH, LQKENI. Trimming took 4 bases from V and 6 from J, leaving 18 bases between them. The CDR3 has 15 amino acids. This sample was taken from a study of T cells in localized non-small cell lung cancer. Study results and caveats: Heterogeneity remains possible because sequencing was limited to only one tumor region. Higher T cell density in the blood was associated with longer overall survival, whereas higher adjacent-lung clonality associated with shorter survival. Turning up in adjacent lung were a median approximately 50 of the top 100 tumor clones.

This sequence joins TRBV18 and TRBJ1-2; D is possibly TRBD1 (5 bases). The material was peripheral blood, obtained before any cancer treatment. The sequence was obtained from an older female donor with stage II squamous cell lung carcinoma. The CDR3 here is CASSLQRDLANGYTF. Here the CDR3 DNA reads TGTGCCAGCTCACTCCAAAGGGACCTAGCGAATGGCTACACCTTC.